The rows below give T cell receptor beta chains drawn from one sample of a study of blood T cell repertoires in COVID-19. The assay was immunoSEQ multiplex PCR, and TCRdb's table has in-frame clones only and misses some. The data contain approximately 82,000 clones, approximately 92% of them singletons. The specimen sequenced was peripheral blood. These receptor sequences come from a woman aged 60-75 years with active COVID-19. CDR3s include the opening cysteine and the closing phenylalanine or tryptophan. The listing skips clone size in some rows; elsewhere it reads once, few, many or a size class.

cdr3_aa v_call cdr3_length clone_size j_call
CASSVSDRTNEKLFF TRBV9 15 - TRBJ1-4
CASSPLGGGPSTGELFF TRBV3-1/TRBV3-2 17 - TRBJ2-2
CATSRVAGGGGETQYF TRBV15 16 - TRBJ2-5
CASSDGGSPETQYF TRBV10-1 14 once TRBJ2-5
CASTVGLAGGNQHEQYF TRBV10-3 17 - TRBJ2-7
CASSVEAWSEAFF TRBV9 13 - TRBJ1-1
CAWRQRDRPRNEQYF TRBV30 15 - TRBJ2-7
CASRIQGYSNQPQHF TRBV27 15 - TRBJ1-5
CATSDLGTSGRLDTQYF TRBV24-1 17 - TRBJ2-3
CASSPLRGSRTDTQYF TRBV7-2 16 - TRBJ2-3
CASSYLAGGTTDTQYF TRBV5-1 16 - TRBJ2-3
CASSQSTDEQFF TRBV18 12 - TRBJ2-1
CASSSPAWVAGTGEQFF TRBV11-3 17 - TRBJ2-1
CASREDSSGANVLTF TRBV6-4 15 - TRBJ2-6
CASSLRAGSLAGGTDTQYF TRBV7-2 19 - TRBJ2-3
CASSLLPGRAKETQYF TRBV5-1 16 - TRBJ2-5
CASTGQVQETQYF TRBV2 13 - TRBJ2-5
CASSVGTGAGETQYF TRBV9 15 - TRBJ2-5
CASSEQEGEQYF TRBV10-1 12 - TRBJ2-7
CASSLSGTLSGYTF TRBV7-8 14 - TRBJ1-2
CASSLEEEQFF TRBV11-3 11 - TRBJ2-1
CASSRTSGGAYEQYF TRBV7-2 15 few TRBJ2-7
CASTSGTSGYNEQFF TRBV19 15 - TRBJ2-1
CASSDLQGVQETQYF TRBV6-1 15 - TRBJ2-5